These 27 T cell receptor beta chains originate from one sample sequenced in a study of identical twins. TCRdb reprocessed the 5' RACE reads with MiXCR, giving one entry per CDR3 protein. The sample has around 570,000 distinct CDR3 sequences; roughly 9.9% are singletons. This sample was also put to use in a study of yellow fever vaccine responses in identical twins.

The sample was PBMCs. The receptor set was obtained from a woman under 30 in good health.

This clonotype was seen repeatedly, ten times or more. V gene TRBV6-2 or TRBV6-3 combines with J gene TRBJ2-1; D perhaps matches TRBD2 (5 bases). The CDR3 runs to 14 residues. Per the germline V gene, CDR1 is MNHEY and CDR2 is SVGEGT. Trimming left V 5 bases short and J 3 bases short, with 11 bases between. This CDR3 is CASSGLPDYNEQFF. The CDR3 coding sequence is TGTGCCAGCAGTGGACTGCCAGACTACAATGAGCAGTTCTTC.

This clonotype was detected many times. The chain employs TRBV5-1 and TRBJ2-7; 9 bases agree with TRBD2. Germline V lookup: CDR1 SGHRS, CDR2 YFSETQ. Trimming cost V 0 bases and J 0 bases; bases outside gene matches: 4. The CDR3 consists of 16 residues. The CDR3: CASSLALAGSSYEQYF. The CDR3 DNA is TGCGCCAGCAGCTTGGCTCTAGCGGGGAGCTCCTACGAGCAGTACTTC.

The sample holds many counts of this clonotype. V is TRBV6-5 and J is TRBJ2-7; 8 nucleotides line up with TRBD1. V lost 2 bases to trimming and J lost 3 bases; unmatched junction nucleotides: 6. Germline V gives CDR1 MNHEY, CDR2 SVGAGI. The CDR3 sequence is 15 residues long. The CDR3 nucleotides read TGTGCCAGCAGTTACCTGCCGGACAGGGTCTACGAGCAGTACTTC. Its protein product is CASSYLPDRVYEQYF.

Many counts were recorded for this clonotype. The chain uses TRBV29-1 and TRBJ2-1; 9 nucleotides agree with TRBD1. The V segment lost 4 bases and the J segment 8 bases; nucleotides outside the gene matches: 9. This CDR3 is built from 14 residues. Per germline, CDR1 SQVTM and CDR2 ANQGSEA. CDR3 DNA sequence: TGCAGCGTTGTCGGACAGGGGAGGAATGATGAGCAGTTCTTC. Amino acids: CSVVGQGRNDEQFF.

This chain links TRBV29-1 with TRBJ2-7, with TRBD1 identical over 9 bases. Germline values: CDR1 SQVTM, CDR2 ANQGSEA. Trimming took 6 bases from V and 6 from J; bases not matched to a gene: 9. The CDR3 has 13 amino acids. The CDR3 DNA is TGCAGCGTGGCGGGACAGGGTTCGGGCGAGCAGTACTTC. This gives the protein CSVAGQGSGEQYF.

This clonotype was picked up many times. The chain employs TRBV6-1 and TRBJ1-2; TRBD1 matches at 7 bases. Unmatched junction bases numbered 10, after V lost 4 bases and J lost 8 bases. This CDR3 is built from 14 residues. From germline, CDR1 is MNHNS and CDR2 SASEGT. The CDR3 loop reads CASSAGQRFWGYTF. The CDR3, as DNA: TGTGCCAGCAGTGCGGGACAGCGATTTTGGGGCTACACCTTC.

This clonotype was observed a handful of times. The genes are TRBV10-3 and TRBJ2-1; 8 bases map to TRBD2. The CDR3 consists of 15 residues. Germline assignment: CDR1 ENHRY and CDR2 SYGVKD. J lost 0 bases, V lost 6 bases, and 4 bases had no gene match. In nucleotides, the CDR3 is TGTGCCATCAGCACCGGGACTAGCTCCTACAATGAGCAGTTCTTC. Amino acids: CAISTGTSSYNEQFF.

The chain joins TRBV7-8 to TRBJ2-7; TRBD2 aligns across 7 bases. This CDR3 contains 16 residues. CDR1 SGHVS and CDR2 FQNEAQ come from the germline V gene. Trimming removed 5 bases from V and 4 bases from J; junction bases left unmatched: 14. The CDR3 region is CASSPRAGGSVYEQYF. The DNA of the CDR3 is TGTGCCAGCAGCCCTCGCGCGGGCGGGAGTGTTTACGAGCAGTACTTC.

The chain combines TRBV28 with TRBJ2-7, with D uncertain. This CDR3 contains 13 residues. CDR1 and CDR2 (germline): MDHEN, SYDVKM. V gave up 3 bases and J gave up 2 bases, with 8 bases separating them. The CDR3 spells CASSFLVPYEQYF. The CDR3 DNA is TGTGCCAGCAGTTTCCTAGTTCCCTACGAGCAGTACTTC.

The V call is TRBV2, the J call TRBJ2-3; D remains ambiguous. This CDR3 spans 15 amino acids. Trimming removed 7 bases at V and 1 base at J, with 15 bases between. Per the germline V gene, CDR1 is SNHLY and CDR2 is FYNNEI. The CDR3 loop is CASTPFVGRTDTQYF. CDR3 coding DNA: TGTGCCAGCACCCCTTTCGTCGGACGCACAGATACGCAGTATTTT.

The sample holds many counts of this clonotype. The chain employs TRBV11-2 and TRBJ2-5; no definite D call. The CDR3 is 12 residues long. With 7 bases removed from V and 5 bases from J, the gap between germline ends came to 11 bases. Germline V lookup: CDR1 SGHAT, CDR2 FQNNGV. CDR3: CASTPSSETQYF. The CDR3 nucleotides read TGTGCCAGCACCCCGTCCAGTGAGACCCAGTACTTC. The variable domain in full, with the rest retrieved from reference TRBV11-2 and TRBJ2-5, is EAGVAQSPRYKIIEKRQSVAFWCNPISGHATLYWYQQILGQGPKLLIQFQNNGVVDDSQLPKDRFSAERLKGVDSTLKIQPAKLEDSAVYLCASTPSSETQYFGPGTRLLVL.

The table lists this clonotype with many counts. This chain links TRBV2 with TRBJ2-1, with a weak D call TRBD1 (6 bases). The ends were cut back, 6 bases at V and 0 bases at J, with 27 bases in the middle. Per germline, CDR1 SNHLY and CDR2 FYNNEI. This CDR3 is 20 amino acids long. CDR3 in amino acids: CASRSSRDTASKSSYNEQFF. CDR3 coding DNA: TGTGCCAGCAGGAGTTCTCGGGACACGGCTTCCAAAAGCTCCTACAATGAGCAGTTCTTC. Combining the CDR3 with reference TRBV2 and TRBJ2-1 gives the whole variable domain EPEVTQTPSHQVTQMGQEVILRCVPISNHLYFYWYRQILGQKVEFLVSFYNNEISEKSEIFDDQFSVERPDGSNFTLKIRSTKLEDSAMYFCASRSSRDTASKSSYNEQFFGPGTRLTVL.

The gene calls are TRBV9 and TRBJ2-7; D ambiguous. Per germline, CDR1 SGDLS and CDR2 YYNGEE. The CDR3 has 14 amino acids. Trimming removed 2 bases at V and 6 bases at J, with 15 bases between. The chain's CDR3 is CASSVGTPATEQYF. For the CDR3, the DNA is TGTGCCAGCAGCGTTGGCACCCCCGCCACCGAGCAGTACTTC.

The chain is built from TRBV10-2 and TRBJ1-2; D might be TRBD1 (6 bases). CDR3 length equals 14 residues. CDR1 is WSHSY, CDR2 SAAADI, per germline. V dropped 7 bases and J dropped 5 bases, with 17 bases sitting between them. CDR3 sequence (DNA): TGCGCCAGCAAGCCGACAGGCCCCCGTTATGGCTACACCTTC. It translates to CASKPTGPRYGYTF.

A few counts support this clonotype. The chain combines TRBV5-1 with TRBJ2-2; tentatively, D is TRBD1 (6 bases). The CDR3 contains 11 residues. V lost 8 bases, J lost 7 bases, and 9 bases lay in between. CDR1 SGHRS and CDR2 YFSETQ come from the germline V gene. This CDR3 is CASSGVGELFF. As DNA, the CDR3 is TGCGCCAGTTCAGGGGTCGGGGAGCTGTTTTTT. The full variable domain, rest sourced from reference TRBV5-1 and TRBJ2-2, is KAGVTQTPRYLIKTRGQQVTLSCSPISGHRSVSWYQQTPGQGLQFLFEYFSETQRNKGNFPGRFSGRQFSNSRSEMNVSTLELGDSALYLCASSGVGELFFGEGSRLTVL.

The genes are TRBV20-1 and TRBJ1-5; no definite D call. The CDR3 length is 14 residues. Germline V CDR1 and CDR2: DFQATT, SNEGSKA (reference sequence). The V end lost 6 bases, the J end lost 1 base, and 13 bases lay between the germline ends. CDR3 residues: CSAPMAGSNQPQHF. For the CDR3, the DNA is TGCAGTGCCCCAATGGCCGGAAGCAATCAGCCCCAGCATTTT.

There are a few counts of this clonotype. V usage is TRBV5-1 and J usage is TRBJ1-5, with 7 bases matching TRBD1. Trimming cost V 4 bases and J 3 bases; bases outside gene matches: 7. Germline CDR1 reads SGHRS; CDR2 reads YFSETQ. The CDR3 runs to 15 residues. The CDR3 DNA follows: TGCGCCAGCAGCGAATCAACAGGGGCCAATCAGCCCCAGCATTTT. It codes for CASSESTGANQPQHF.

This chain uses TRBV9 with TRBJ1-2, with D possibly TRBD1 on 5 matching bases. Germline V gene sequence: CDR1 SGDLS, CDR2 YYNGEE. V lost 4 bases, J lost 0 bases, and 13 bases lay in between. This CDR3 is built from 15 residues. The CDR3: CASSPWDGTNYGYTF. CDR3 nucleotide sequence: TGTGCCAGCAGCCCATGGGACGGAACTAACTATGGCTACACCTTC.

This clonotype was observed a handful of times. CDR3 region: CASSQGLAGSTGELFF. The CDR3, as DNA: TGCGCCAGCAGCCAAGGACTAGCGGGATCCACCGGGGAGCTGTTTTTT. This chain connects TRBV4-1 to TRBJ2-2; 11 positions match TRBD2. The CDR3 sequence is 16 residues long. Germline CDR1 and CDR2: MGHRA and YSYEKL. Trimming at V came to 1 base and at J to 4 bases, leaving 2 bases not matched to a gene.

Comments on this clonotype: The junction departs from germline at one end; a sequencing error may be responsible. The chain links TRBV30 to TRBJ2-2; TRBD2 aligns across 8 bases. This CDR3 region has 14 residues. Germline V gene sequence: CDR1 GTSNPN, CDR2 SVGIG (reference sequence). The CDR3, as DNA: TGTGCCTGGGGTCGAGCGGGAGACACCTGGGAGCTGTTTTTT. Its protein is CAWGRAGDTWELFF.

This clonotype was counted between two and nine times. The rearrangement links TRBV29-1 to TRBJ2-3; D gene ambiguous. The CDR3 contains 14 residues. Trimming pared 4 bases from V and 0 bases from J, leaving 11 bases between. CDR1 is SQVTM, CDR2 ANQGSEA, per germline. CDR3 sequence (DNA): TGCAGCGTTGCCCCCTTGGGGAGCACAGATACGCAGTATTTT. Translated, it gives CSVAPLGSTDTQYF.

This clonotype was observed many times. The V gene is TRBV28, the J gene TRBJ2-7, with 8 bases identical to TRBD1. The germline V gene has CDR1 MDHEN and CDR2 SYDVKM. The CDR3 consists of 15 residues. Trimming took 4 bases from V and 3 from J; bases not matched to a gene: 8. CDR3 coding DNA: TGTGCCAGCAGTTCACCGGGACAGGAGCTCTACGAGCAGTACTTC. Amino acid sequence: CASSSPGQELYEQYF.

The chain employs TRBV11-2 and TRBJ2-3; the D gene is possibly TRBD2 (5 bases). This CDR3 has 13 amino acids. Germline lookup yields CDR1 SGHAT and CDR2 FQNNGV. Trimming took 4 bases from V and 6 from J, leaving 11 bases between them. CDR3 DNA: TGTGCCAGCAGCTCGCAACTAGAGGATACGCAGTATTTT. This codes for CASSSQLEDTQYF.

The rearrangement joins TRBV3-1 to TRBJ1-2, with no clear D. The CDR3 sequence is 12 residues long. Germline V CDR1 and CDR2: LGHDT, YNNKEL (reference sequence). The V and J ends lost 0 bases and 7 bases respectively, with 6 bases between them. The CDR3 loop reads CASSQDPGGYTF. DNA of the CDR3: TGTGCCAGCAGCCAAGACCCGGGTGGCTACACCTTC.

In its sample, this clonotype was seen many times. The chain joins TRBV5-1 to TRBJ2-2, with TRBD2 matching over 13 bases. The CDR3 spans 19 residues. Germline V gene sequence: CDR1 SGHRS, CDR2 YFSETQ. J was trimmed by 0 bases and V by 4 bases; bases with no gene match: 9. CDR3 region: CASSGPGLAGRTNTGELFF. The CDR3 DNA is TGCGCCAGCAGCGGACCGGGACTAGCGGGGAGAACGAACACCGGGGAGCTGTTTTTT.

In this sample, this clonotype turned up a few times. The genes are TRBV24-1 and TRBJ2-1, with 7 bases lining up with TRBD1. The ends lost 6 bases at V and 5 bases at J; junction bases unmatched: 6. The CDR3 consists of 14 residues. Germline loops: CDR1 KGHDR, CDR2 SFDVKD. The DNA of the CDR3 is TGTGCCACCAGTCGGTGGGGACAGAACAATGAGCAGTTCTTC. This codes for CATSRWGQNNEQFF.

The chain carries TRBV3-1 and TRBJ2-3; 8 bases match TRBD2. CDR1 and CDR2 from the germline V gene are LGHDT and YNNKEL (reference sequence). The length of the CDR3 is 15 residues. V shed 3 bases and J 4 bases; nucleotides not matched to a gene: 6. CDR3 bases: TGTGCCAGCAGCCACGATAGCGGGGACTCAGATACGCAGTATTTT. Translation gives CASSHDSGDSDTQYF.